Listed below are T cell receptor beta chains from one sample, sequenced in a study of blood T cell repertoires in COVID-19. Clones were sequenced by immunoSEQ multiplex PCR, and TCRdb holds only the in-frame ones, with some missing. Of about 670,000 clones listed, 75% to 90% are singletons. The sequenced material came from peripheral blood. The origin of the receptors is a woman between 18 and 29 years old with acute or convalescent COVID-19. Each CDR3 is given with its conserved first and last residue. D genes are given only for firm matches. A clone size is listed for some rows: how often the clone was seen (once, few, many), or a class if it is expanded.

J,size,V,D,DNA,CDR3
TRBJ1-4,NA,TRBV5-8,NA,TGTGCCAGCAGCCCTCGGACGAGTGCGGGTCGCGAAAAACTGTTTTTT,CASSPRTSAGREKLFF
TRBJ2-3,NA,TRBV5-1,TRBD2,TGCGCCAGCAGCTACCCACCGGGACTAGCGGGGGGCACGGGCACAGATACGCAGTATTTT,CASSYPPGLAGGTGTDTQYF
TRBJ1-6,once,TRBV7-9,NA,TGTGCCAGCAGCCCCCAACCCTTGGTGAGCTCCTATAATTCACCCCTCCACTTT,CASSPQPLVSSYNSPLHF
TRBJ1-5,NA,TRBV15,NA,TGTGCCACCAGCAGAGATCGGAGGGGAAGCAATCAGCCCCAGCATTTT,CATSRDRRGSNQPQHF
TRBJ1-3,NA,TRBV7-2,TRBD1,TGTGCCAGCAGCCTCCGGACAGGTTTCTCTGGAAACACCATATATTTT,CASSLRTGFSGNTIYF
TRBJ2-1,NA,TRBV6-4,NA,TGTGCCAGCAGTGGTAGGAAGCGAGCCAATGAGCAGTTCTTC,CASSGRKRANEQFF
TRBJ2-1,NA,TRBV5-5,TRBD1,TGTGCCAGCAGCTCAAGACAGGGCTACAATGAGCAGTTCTTC,CASSSRQGYNEQFF
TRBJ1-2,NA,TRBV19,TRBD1,TGTGCCAGTAGGAGAGGGACAGGGACTAACTATGGCTACACCTTC,CASRRGTGTNYGYTF
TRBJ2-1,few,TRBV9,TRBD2,TGTGCCAGCAGCAATAGCGGGGGGGCCAATGAGCAGTTCTTC,CASSNSGGANEQFF
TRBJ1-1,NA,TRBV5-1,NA,TGCGCCAGCAGCTTAACGGTCTCCGGGGCGGGAAACACTGAAGCTTTCTTT,CASSLTVSGAGNTEAFF
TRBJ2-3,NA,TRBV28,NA,TGTGCCAGCAGTTCTCCCTCCACAGATACGCAGTATTTT,CASSSPSTDTQYF
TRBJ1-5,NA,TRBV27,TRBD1,TGTGCCAGCAGCAGAACAGGGGGAGGGCAGCCCCAGCATTTT,CASSRTGGGQPQHF
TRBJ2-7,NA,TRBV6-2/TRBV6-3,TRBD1,TGTGCCAGCAGTTGGGGACAGGGTTACGAGCAGTACTTC,CASSWGQGYEQYF
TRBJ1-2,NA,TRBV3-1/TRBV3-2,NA,TGTGCCAGCAGCCACGGTGACACAAACTATGGCTACACCTTC,CASSHGDTNYGYTF
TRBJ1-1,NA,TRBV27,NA,TGTGCCAGCAGTTTATCGAAAGCACAGAAGAACACTGAAGCTTTCTTT,CASSLSKAQKNTEAFF
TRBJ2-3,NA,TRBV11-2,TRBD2,TGTGCCAGCACCTTCGAAGGCGGGGGGTACACAGATACGCAGTATTTT,CASTFEGGGYTDTQYF